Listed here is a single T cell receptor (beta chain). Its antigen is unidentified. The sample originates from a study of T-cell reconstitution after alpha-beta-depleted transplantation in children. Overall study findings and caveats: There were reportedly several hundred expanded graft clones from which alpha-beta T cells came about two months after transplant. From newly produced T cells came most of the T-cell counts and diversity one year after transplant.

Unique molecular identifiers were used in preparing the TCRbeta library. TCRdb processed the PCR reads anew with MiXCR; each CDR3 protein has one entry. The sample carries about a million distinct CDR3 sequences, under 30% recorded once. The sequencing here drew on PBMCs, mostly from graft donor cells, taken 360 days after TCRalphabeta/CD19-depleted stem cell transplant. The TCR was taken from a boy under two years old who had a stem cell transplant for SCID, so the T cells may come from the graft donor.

For the CDR3, the DNA is TGTGCCAGCAGTTTCGGGGCTCGGACCGGGGAGCTGTTTTTT. It specifies CASSFGARTGELFF. The chain employs TRBV12-3 or TRBV12-4 and TRBJ2-2; D might be TRBD1 or TRBD2, each matching 5 bases. The ends were cut back, 3 bases at V and 5 bases at J, with 10 bases in the middle. There are 14 residues in the CDR3.